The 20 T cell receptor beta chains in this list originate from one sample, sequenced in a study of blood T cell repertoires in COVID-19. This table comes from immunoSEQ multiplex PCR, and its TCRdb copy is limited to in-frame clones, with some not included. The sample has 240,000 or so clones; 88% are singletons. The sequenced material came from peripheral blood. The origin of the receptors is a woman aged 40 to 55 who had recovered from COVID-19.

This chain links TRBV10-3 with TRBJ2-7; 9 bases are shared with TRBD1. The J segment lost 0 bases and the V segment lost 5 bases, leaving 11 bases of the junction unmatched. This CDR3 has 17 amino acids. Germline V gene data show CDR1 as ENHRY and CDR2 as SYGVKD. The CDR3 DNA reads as TGTGCCATCAGTTCCCCTACAGGGGGCCCCCTCTCCTACGAGCAGTACTTC. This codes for CAISSPTGGPLSYEQYF.

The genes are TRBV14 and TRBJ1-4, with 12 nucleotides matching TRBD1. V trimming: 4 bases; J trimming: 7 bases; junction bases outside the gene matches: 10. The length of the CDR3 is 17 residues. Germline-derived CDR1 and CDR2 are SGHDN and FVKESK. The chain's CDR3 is CASSPAGQGALVEKLFF. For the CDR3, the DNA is TGTGCCAGCAGCCCAGCGGGACAGGGGGCGCTGGTTGAAAAACTGTTTTTT.

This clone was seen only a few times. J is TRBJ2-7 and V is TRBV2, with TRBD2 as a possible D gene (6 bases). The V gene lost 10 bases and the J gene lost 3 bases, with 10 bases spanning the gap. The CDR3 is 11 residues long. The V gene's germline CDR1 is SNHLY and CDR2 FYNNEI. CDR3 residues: CATWGDYEQYF. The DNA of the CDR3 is TGTGCCACTTGGGGGGACTACGAGCAGTACTTC. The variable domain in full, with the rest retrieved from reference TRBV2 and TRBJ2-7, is EPEVTQTPSHQVTQMGQEVILRCVPISNHLYFYWYRQILGQKVEFLVSFYNNEISEKSEIFDDQFSVERPDGSNFTLKIRSTKLEDSAMYFCATWGDYEQYFGPGTRLTVT.

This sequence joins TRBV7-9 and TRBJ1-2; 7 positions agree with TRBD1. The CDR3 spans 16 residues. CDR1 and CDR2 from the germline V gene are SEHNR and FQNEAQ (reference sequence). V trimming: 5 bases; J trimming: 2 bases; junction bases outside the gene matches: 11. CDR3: CASSPRGGRGNYGYTF. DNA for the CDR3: TGTGCCAGCAGCCCACGAGGGGGCAGGGGCAACTATGGCTACACCTTC.

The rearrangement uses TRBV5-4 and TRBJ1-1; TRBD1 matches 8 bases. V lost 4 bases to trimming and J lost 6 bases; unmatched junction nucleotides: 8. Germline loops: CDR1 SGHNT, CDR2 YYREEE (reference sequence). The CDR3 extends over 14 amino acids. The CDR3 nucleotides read TGTGCCAGCAGCGCCGGACAGGGAAGGGCTGAAGCTTTCTTT. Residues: CASSAGQGRAEAFF.

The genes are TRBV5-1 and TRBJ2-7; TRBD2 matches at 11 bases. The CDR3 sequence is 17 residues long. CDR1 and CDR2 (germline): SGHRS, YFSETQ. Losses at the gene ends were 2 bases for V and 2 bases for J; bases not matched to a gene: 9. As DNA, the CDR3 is TGCGCCAGCAGCTTACACATAGCGGGAGGGCCCCCCTACGAGCAGTACGTC. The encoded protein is CASSLHIAGGPPYEQYV.

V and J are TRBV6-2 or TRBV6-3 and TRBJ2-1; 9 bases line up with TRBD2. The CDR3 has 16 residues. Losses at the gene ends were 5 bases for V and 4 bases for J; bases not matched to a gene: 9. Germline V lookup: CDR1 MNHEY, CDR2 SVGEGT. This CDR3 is CASSAHSGSSYNEQFF. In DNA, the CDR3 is TGTGCCAGCAGTGCCCATAGCGGGAGCTCTTACAATGAGCAGTTCTTC.

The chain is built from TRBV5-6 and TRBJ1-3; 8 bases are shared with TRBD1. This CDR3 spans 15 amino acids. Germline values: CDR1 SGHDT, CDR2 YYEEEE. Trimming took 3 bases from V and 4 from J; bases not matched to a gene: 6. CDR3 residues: CASSYRTGFGNTIYF. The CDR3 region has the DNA TGTGCCAGCAGCTACCGGACAGGGTTCGGAAACACCATATATTTT.

The CDR3 DNA follows: TGTGCCAGCAGCCCCCGAAGGACAGGGGGAAAAAGAACTGAAGCTTTCTTT. It is translated as CASSPRRTGGKRTEAFF. The J gene is TRBJ1-1, the V gene TRBV11-3; 10 nucleotides agree with TRBD1. The V and J ends lost 5 bases and 5 bases, in that order; junction bases with no gene match: 14. CDR1 is SGHNT and CDR2 is YENEEA in the germline V gene. There are 17 residues in the CDR3.

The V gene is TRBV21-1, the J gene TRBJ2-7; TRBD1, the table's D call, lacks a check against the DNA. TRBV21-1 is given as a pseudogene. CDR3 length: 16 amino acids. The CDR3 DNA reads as TGTGCCAGCAGCATACACGGGACACCAAGCTCCTACGAGCAGTACGTC. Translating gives CASSIHGTPSSYEQYV.

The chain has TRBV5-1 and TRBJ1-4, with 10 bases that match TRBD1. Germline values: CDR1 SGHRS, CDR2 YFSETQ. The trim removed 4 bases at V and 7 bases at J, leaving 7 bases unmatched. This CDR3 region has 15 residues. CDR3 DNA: TGCGCCAGCAGCCCGACAGGGGGCGGGGGTGAAAAACTGTTTTTT. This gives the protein CASSPTGGGGEKLFF. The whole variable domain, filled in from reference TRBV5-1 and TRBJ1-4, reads KAGVTQTPRYLIKTRGQQVTLSCSPISGHRSVSWYQQTPGQGLQFLFEYFSETQRNKGNFPGRFSGRQFSNSRSEMNVSTLELGDSALYLCASSPTGGGGEKLFFGSGTQLSVL.

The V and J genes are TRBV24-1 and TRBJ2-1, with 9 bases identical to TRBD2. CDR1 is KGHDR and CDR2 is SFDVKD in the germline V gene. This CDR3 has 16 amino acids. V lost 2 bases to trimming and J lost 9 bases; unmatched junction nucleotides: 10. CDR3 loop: CATSDSGLARSGEQFF. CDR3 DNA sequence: TGTGCCACCAGTGATTCGGGACTAGCCCGGAGTGGTGAGCAGTTCTTC.

CDR3 sequence reads: CASSTRQGDTEAFF. Written as DNA, the CDR3 is TGTGCCAGCAGCACAAGACAGGGGGACACTGAAGCTTTCTTT. This chain uses TRBV13 with TRBJ1-1, with TRBD1 matching over 9 bases. The CDR3 spans 14 residues. Losses at the gene ends were 5 bases for V and 3 bases for J; bases not matched to a gene: 4. CDR1 and CDR2 (germline): PRHDT, FYEKMQ (reference sequence).

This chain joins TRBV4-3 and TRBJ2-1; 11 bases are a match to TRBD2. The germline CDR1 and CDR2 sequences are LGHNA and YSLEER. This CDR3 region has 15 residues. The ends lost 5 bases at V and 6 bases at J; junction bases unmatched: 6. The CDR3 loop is CASSFGTSGTNEQFF. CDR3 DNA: TGCGCCAGCAGCTTCGGGACTAGCGGCACCAATGAGCAGTTCTTC.

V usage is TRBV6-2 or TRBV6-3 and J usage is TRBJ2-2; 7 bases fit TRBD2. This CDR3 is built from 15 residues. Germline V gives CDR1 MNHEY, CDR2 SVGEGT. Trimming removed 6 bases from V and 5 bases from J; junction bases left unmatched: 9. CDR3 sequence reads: CASSRFHGGTGELFF. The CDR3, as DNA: TGTGCCAGCAGCCGGTTCCACGGGGGGACCGGGGAGCTGTTTTTT.

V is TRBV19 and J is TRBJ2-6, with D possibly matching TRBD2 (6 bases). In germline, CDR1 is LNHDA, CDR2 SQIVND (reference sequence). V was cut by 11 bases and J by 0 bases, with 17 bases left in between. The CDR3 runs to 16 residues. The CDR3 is CAGLGGTSSGANVLTF. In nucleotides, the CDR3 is TGTGCCGGGCTTGGGGGGACCAGCTCTGGGGCCAACGTCCTGACTTTC.

CDR3 residues: CASSPLGQYNEQFF. CDR3 DNA: TGTGCCAGCAGCCCCCTGGGACAGTACAATGAGCAGTTCTTC. The chain is built from TRBV6-5 and TRBJ2-1, with TRBD1 matching 7 bases. The CDR3 totals 14 residues. Per the germline V gene, CDR1 is MNHEY and CDR2 is SVGAGI. With V trimmed by 6 bases and J by 4 bases, 6 bases remained unmatched.

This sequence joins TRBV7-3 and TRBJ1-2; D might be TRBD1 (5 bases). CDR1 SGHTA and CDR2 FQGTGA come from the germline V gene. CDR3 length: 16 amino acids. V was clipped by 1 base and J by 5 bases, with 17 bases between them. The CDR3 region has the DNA TGTGCCAGCAGCTTAAAACCCACCGGGGACTATTATGGCTACACCTTC. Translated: CASSLKPTGDYYGYTF. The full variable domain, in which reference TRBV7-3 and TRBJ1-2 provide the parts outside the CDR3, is GAGVSQTPSNKVTEKGKYVELRCDPISGHTALYWYRQSLGQGPEFLIYFQGTGAADDSGLPNDRFFAVRPEGSVSTLKIQRTERGDSAVYLCASSLKPTGDYYGYTFGSGTRLTVV.

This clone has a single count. The CDR3 loop reads CASSSYRLDPYEQYF. In DNA, the CDR3 is TGTGCCAGCAGCTCATACAGGTTGGACCCCTACGAGCAGTACTTC. The chain has TRBV7-8 and TRBJ2-7; perhaps TRBD1 as D (5 bases). The germline V gene has CDR1 SGHVS and CDR2 FQNEAQ. The CDR3 extends over 15 amino acids. The V gene lost 4 bases and the J gene lost 2 bases, with 15 bases spanning the gap.

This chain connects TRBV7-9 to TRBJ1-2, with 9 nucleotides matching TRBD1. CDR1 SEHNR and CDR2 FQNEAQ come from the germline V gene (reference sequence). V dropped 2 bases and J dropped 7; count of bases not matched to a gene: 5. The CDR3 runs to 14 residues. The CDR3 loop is CASSLTGQGGGYTF. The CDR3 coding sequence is TGTGCCAGCAGCTTAACGGGACAGGGTGGTGGCTACACCTTC.